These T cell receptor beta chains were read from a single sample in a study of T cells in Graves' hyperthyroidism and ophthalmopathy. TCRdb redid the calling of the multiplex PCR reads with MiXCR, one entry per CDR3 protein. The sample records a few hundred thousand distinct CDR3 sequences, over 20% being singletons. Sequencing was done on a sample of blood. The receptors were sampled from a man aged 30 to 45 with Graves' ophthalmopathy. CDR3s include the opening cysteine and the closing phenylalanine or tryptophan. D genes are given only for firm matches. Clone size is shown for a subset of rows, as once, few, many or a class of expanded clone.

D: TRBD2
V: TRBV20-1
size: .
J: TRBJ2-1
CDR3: CSARSGTSGTNEQFF
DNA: TGCAGTGCTAGATCCGGGACTAGCGGGACGAATGAGCAGTTCTTC

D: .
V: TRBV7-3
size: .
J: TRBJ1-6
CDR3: CASSLKGRWDNSPLHF
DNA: TGTGCCAGCAGCTTAAAGGGGAGGTGGGATAATTCACCCCTCCACTTT

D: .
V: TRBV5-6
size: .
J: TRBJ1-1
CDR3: CASSLDRSSWGTEAFF
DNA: TGTGCCAGCAGCTTGGATCGGTCGTCTTGGGGCACTGAAGCTTTCTTT

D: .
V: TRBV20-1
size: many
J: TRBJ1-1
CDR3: CSASRPSMVWAFF
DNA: TGCAGTGCTAGCCGGCCGAGCATGGTTTGGGCTTTCTTT

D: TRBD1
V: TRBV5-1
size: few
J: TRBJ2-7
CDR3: CASSPAGTGTNEQYF
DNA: TGCGCCAGCAGCCCAGCAGGGACAGGGACCAACGAGCAGTACTTC

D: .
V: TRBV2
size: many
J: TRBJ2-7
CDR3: CASSVGRTYEQYF
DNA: TGTGCCAGCAGTGTTGGCAGAACCTACGAGCAGTACTTC

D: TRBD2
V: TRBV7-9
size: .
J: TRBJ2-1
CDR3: CASAGSGRRQFF
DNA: TGTGCCAGCGCGGGAAGCGGGAGAAGGCAGTTCTTC

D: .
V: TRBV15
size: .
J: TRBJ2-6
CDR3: CATSRILGRGGYHSGANVLTF
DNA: TGTGCCACCAGCAGGATTTTAGGCAGGGGTGGATACCACTCTGGGGCCAACGTCCTGACTTTC

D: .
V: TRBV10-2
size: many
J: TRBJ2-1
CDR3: CASRATIFSSQNGEQFF
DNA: TGCGCCAGCAGGGCCACGATTTTTAGCAGCCAGAATGGTGAGCAGTTCTTC

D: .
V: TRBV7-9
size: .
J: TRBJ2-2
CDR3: CASSLPRLGAELFF
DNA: TGTGCCAGCAGCTTACCACGGCTAGGGGCGGAGCTGTTTTTT

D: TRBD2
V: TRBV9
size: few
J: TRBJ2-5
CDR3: CASSPEGTSVGETQYF
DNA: TGTGCCAGCAGCCCGGAAGGGACTAGCGTAGGGGAGACCCAGTACTTC

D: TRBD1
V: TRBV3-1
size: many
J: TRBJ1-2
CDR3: CASSHSQGAGYGYTF
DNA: TGTGCCAGCAGCCACAGTCAGGGGGCCGGCTATGGCTACACCTTC

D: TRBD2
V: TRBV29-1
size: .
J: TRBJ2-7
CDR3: CSVEYSGRNEQYF
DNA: TGCAGCGTTGAATACAGCGGGAGAAACGAGCAGTACTTC

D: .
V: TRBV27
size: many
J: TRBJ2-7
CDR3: CASSRHRRPYEQYF
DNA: TGTGCCAGCAGTAGACACCGCCGTCCCTACGAGCAGTACTTC

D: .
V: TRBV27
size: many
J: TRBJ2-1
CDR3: CASSPSAGSEGEQFF
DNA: TGTGCCAGCAGTCCCTCGGCAGGTAGTGAGGGTGAGCAGTTCTTC

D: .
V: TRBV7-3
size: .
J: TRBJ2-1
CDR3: CASSSQGRLRESEQFF
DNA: TGTGCCAGCAGCAGCCAGGGGAGGCTGCGGGAGAGCGAGCAGTTCTTC

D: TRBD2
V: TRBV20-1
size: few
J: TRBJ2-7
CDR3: CSARVSQTSPYEQYF
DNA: TGCAGTGCTAGGGTCTCGCAGACTAGCCCCTACGAGCAGTACTTC

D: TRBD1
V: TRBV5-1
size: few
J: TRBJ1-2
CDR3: CASSLQGHGYTF
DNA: TGCGCCAGCAGCTTACAGGGGCATGGCTACACCTTC

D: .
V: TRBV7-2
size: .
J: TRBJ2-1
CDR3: CASSLYGFSGGESYNEQFF
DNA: TGTGCCAGCAGCTTATACGGCTTCTCAGGGGGGGAGTCCTACAATGAGCAGTTCTTC

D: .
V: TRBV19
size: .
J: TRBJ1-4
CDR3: CASSPRDLGDEKLFF
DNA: TGTGCCAGTAGTCCCCGGGACCTGGGGGATGAAAAACTGTTTTTT

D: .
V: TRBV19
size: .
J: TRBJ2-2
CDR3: CASIGDRYHTGELFF
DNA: TGTGCCAGTATTGGCGACAGGTATCACACCGGGGAGCTGTTTTTT

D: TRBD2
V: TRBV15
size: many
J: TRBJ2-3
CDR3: CATSREGREGNTQYF
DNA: TGTGCCACCAGCAGAGAGGGGCGGGAGGGAAATACGCAGTATTTT

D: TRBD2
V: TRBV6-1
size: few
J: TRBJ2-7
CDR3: CASSVGRGSYEQYF
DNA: TGTGCCAGCAGTGTGGGGAGGGGATCCTACGAGCAGTACTTC

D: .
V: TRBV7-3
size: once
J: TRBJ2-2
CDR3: CASSLTRTSTTGELFF
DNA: TGTGCCAGCAGCTTAACCCGGACATCGACTACCGGGGAGCTGTTTTTT

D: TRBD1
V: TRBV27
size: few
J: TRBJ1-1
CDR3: CASSLSLTGGYAEAFF
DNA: TGTGCCAGCAGTTTATCGCTGACAGGGGGGTATGCTGAAGCTTTCTTT

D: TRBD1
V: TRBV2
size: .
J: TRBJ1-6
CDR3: CASRQTGGNSPLHF
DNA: TGTGCCAGCAGACAGACAGGGGGTAATTCACCCCTCCACTTT

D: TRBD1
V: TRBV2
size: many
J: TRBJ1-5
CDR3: CASSRDSSNQPQHF
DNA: TGTGCCAGCAGTCGGGACAGTAGCAATCAGCCCCAGCATTTT

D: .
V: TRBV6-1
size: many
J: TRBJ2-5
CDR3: CASTRARTQGETQYF
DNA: TGTGCCAGCACACGCGCGCGGACCCAAGGAGAGACCCAGTACTTC

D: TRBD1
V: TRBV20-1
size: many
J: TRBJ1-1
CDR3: CSVLPTGGGSVAFF
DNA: TGCAGTGTCCTACCTACAGGGGGCGGTTCGGTAGCTTTCTTT

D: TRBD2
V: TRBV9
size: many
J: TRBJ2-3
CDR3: CASSEAGVADTQYF
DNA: TGTGCCAGCAGCGAAGCGGGAGTTGCGGATACGCAGTATTTT

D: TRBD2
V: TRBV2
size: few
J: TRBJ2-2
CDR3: CASSREDGTGELFF
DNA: TGTGCCAGTTCCCGGGAGGACGGCACCGGGGAGCTGTTTTTT

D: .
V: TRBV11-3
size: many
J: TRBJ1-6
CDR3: CASSPTSDSPLHF
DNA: TGTGCCAGCAGCCCAACCTCGGATTCACCCCTCCACTTT

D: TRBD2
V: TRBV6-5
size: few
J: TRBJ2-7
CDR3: CASSYSGDSGRAKYEQYF
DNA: TGTGCCAGCAGTTACTCCGGGGATAGCGGGAGGGCCAAGTACGAGCAGTACTTC

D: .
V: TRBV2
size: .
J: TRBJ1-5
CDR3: CASNVGVNQPQHF
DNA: TGTGCCAGCAATGTCGGGGTAAATCAGCCCCAGCATTTT

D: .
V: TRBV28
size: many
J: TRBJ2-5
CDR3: CASTLDSVETQYF
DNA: TGTGCCAGCACCCTCGATAGCGTGGAGACCCAGTACTTC

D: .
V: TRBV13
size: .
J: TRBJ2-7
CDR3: CASSITRLTSPEQYF
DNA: TGTGCCAGCAGCATCACCCGTCTCACCTCTCCTGAGCAGTACTTC

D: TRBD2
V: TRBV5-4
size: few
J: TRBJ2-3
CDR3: CASSLGLAGPTDTQYF
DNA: TGTGCCAGCAGCTTGGGACTAGCGGGACCCACAGATACGCAGTATTTT

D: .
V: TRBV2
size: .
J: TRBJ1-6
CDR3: CASRPRGRSNSPLHF
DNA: TGTGCCAGCCGCCCTCGGGGACGGTCTAATTCACCCCTCCACTTT

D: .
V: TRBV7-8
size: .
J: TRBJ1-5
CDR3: CASSMLQKNQPQHF
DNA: TGTGCCAGCAGCATGCTACAGAAAAATCAGCCCCAGCATTTT

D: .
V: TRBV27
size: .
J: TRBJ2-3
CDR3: CASSPRWGSTDTQYF
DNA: TGTGCCAGCAGTCCCCGGTGGGGAAGCACAGATACGCAGTATTTT

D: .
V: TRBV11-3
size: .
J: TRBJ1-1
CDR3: CASSLTGTGEAFF
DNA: TGTGCCAGCAGCTTAACGGGGACTGGTGAAGCTTTCTTT

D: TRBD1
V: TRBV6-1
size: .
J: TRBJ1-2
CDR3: CASSRTGAKNYGYTF
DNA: TGTGCCAGCAGTCGGACAGGGGCGAAGAACTATGGCTACACCTTC

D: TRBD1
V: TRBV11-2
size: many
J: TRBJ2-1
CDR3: CASNGQGAYNEQFF
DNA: TGTGCCAGCAACGGACAGGGGGCCTACAATGAGCAGTTCTTC